The 5 T cell receptor beta chains reported below all come from one sample, sequenced in a study of blood T cell repertoires in COVID-19. Clones were sequenced by immunoSEQ multiplex PCR, and TCRdb holds only the in-frame ones, with some missing. The table lists about 140,000 clones, roughly 80% of them singletons, with roughly 15% in the top ten. The specimen was peripheral blood. Every receptor here comes from a man aged 45-60 years with acute or convalescent COVID-19.

The rearrangement joins TRBV24-1 to TRBJ1-5; tentatively, D is TRBD1 (6 bases). The CDR3 sequence is 14 residues long. Trimming pared 6 bases from V and 5 bases from J, leaving 13 bases between. Germline assignment: CDR1 KGHDR and CDR2 SFDVKD. CDR3 protein: CATSPYRADQPQHF. The CDR3 DNA is TGTGCCACCAGTCCCTACAGGGCGGATCAGCCCCAGCATTTT.

The rearrangement uses TRBV4-2 and TRBJ1-2; D remains ambiguous. The V gene's germline CDR1 is LGHNA and CDR2 YNFKEQ. The germline V and J ends were trimmed by 1 base and 3 bases, with 12 bases remaining between them. This CDR3 is 15 amino acids long. CDR3 sequence (DNA): TGTGCCAGCAGCCAAGTCAGTGGCGGATACTATGGCTACACCTTC. Its translation is CASSQVSGGYYGYTF.

The CDR3 loop is CASSPQGREGYEQYF. The CDR3 DNA follows: TGTGCCAGCAGCCCCCAGGGGCGCGAGGGGTACGAGCAGTACTTC. The chain joins TRBV7-9 to TRBJ2-7, with TRBD1 as a possible D gene (6 bases). Trimming cost V 5 bases and J 4 bases, with 18 bases left between them. The V gene's germline CDR1 is SEHNR and CDR2 FQNEAQ (reference sequence). The CDR3 length is 15 residues.

The gene calls are TRBV3-1 (or the pseudogene TRBV3-2) and TRBJ2-3; 10 bases are shared with TRBD2. V trimming: 0 bases; J trimming: 1 base; junction bases outside the gene matches: 7. The germline gives CDR1 LGHDT, CDR2 YNNKEL (reference sequence). This CDR3 has 18 residues. The CDR3 sequence is CASSQEPRLAGGTDTQYF. CDR3 sequence (DNA): TGTGCCAGCAGCCAAGAGCCCCGGCTAGCGGGGGGCACAGATACGCAGTATTTT.

The J gene is TRBJ2-3, the V gene TRBV19; a possible D gene is TRBD2 (6 bases). The germline V and J ends were trimmed by 3 bases and 2 bases, with 12 bases remaining between them. Germline CDR1 and CDR2: LNHDA and SQIVND (reference sequence). The CDR3 contains 15 residues. This CDR3 reads CASSMGDSPTDTQYF. The CDR3 DNA reads as TGTGCCAGTAGTATGGGGGACTCACCCACAGATACGCAGTATTTT.